What follows are 15 T cell receptor beta chains derived from one specimen sequenced in a study of blood T cell repertoires in COVID-19. TCRdb's copy holds only in-frame clones and misses some; the assay was immunoSEQ multiplex PCR. Of over 35,000 clones detected, approximately 83% appear once; the ten largest clones hold less than 25%. Input material: peripheral blood. These receptors all come from a human donor with acute or convalescent COVID-19. The donor label of this sample is uncertain.

V usage is TRBV6-2 or TRBV6-3 and J usage is TRBJ2-5; 10 bases align to TRBD2. The V gene's germline CDR1 is MNHEY and CDR2 SVGEGT. Germline trimming cut 4 bases from V and 0 bases from J; bases unmatched to any gene: 2. CDR3 size: 15 residues. The CDR3 is CASSLAGGHQETQYF. The DNA of the CDR3 is TGTGCCAGCAGTTTAGCGGGGGGACACCAAGAGACCCAGTACTTC.

The V and J genes are TRBV11-2 and TRBJ2-1, with 7 bases aligning to TRBD2. The CDR3 has 19 amino acids. Germline trimming cut 4 bases from V and 7 bases from J; bases unmatched to any gene: 22. From germline, CDR1 is SGHAT and CDR2 FQNNGV. CDR3 in DNA: TGTGCCAGCAGCTGGGATGTTGGGGGTCGCGGGGGTATAGTAAATGAGCAGTTCTTC. It encodes CASSWDVGGRGGIVNEQFF.

This clone appeared a single time. The chain is built from TRBV7-6 and TRBJ2-3, with 10 bases matching TRBD2. The J segment lost 0 bases and the V segment lost 1 base, leaving 4 bases of the junction unmatched. The germline V gene has CDR1 SGHVS and CDR2 FNYEAQ. The CDR3 is 17 residues long. The CDR3 DNA is TGTGCCAGCAGCTTAGGACTAGCGGGTGCTAGCACAGATACGCAGTATTTT. Translation gives CASSLGLAGASTDTQYF.

This chain links TRBV2 with TRBJ1-1; D call uncertain. V lost 7 bases, J lost 2 bases, and 11 bases lay in between. CDR1 is SNHLY, CDR2 FYNNEI, per germline. The CDR3 contains 13 residues. The CDR3 bases are TGTGCCAGCATACCGATCCTAAACACTGAAGCTTTCTTT. Translated, it gives CASIPILNTEAFF.

This sequence joins TRBV6-1 and TRBJ2-1, with 10 bases fitting TRBD2. V dropped 3 bases and J dropped 0; count of bases not matched to a gene: 11. This CDR3 spans 19 amino acids. Per germline, CDR1 MNHNS and CDR2 SASEGT. The CDR3 DNA sequence: TGTGCCAGCAGTGACCCAACCTCACTAGCGGGGAACTCCTACAATGAGCAGTTCTTC. This translates into CASSDPTSLAGNSYNEQFF.

In this sample, this clone turned up once. CDR3 bases: TGTGCCACCTCAGTGAGTCCAGGGGGCTCGACCTACGAGCAGTACTTC. It encodes CATSVSPGGSTYEQYF. The gene calls are TRBV2 and TRBJ2-7; 8 nucleotides match TRBD1. This CDR3 is 16 amino acids long. J gave up 2 bases and V 10 bases, and 16 bases lay outside the gene matches. CDR1 SNHLY and CDR2 FYNNEI come from the germline V gene.

The chain uses TRBV7-3 and TRBJ1-2; TRBD1 might be the D (6 bases). The CDR3 totals 14 residues. V lost 5 bases to trimming and J lost 3 bases, with 13 bases between them. Looked up from germline, CDR1 is SGHTA and CDR2 is FQGTGA. This chain's CDR3 is CASSGTGLDYGYTF. In DNA form, the CDR3 reads TGTGCCAGCAGCGGAACAGGGTTGGACTATGGCTACACCTTC.

Only a few counts were recorded for this clone. The rearrangement links TRBV10-3 to TRBJ1-3; TRBD1 might be the D (6 bases). CDR1 ENHRY and CDR2 SYGVKD come from the germline V gene. The CDR3 has 14 amino acids. V dropped 3 bases and J dropped 4 bases, with 10 bases sitting between them. CDR3 DNA sequence: TGTGCCATCAGTGATCGGGGGGCAGGAAACACCATATATTTT. This translates into CAISDRGAGNTIYF.

The chain recombines TRBV19 with TRBJ1-2; TRBD1 is a possible D gene (5 bases). The germline CDR1 and CDR2 sequences are LNHDA and SQIVND (reference sequence). V lost 6 bases and J 8 bases, leaving 19 bases between the germline ends. The CDR3 has 14 amino acids. CDR3 residues: CASRPGSTAEGYTF. The CDR3 DNA follows: TGTGCCAGTAGGCCCGGCTCGACAGCCGAGGGCTACACCTTC.

This chain joins TRBV27 and TRBJ1-5, with 7 bases aligning to TRBD1. The CDR3 totals 15 residues. V lost 6 bases, J lost 4 bases, and 9 bases stayed unmatched. Germline V lookup: CDR1 MNHEY, CDR2 SMNVEV (reference sequence). The CDR3 here is CASSSIGTVNQPQHF. For the CDR3, the DNA is TGTGCCAGCAGCTCCATTGGGACAGTTAATCAGCCCCAGCATTTT.

The J gene is TRBJ1-4, the V gene TRBV20-1; D call uncertain. The CDR3 consists of 15 residues. CDR1 is DFQATT and CDR2 is SNEGSKA in the germline V gene (reference sequence). V was trimmed by 3 bases and J by 2 bases, leaving 13 bases between them. CDR3 sequence: CSASEPRGTNEKLFF. Written as DNA, the CDR3 is TGCAGTGCTAGTGAGCCCCGAGGGACTAATGAAAAACTGTTTTTT.

J is TRBJ2-3 and V is TRBV5-6, with D perhaps TRBD1 (6 bases). V lost 4 bases and J 2 bases, leaving 14 bases between the germline ends. The germline V gene encodes CDR1 SGHDT and CDR2 YYEEEE. The CDR3 has 15 residues. The DNA for the CDR3 is TGTGCCAGCAGCGGATCGACAGGATCCACAGATACGCAGTATTTT. It translates to CASSGSTGSTDTQYF.

The V gene is TRBV11-2, the J gene TRBJ2-7; 7 bases line up with TRBD1. CDR3 size: 15 residues. Germline V gene data show CDR1 as SGHAT and CDR2 as FQNNGV. With V trimmed by 1 base and J by 2 bases, 5 bases remained unmatched. CDR3 protein: CASSLVRDRAYEQYF. CDR3 coding DNA: TGTGCCAGCAGCTTAGTACGAGACAGGGCCTACGAGCAGTACTTC.

Only a few counts were recorded for this clone. The chain has TRBV7-2 and TRBJ2-7, with D possibly matching TRBD2 (5 bases). The germline V gene has CDR1 SGHTA and CDR2 FQGNSA. The CDR3 is 13 residues long. V was clipped by 1 base and J by 5 bases, with 9 bases between them. CDR3 nucleotide sequence: TGTGCCAGCAGCTTAGGGGGAGAGAACGAGCAGTACTTC. This gives the protein CASSLGGENEQYF.

This rearrangement joins TRBV4-1 to TRBJ2-5; 9 bases are a match to TRBD1. CDR3 length equals 15 residues. The germline V gene has CDR1 MGHRA and CDR2 YSYEKL. V lost 1 base and J lost 3; bases outside the gene matches: 3. The CDR3 coding sequence is TGCGCCAGCAGCCAAGGAGGACAGGGGAAAGAGACCCAGTACTTC. It yields the protein CASSQGGQGKETQYF.